One sample yielded the 17 T cell receptor beta chains listed below, sequenced in a study of blood T cells in healthy people across ages. PCR was performed a second time for 7 to 11 cycles using a sample-barcoded 5' primer and a J-beta primer mix. TCRdb used MiXCR to reprocess the 5' RACE reads, holding one entry per CDR3 protein. The sample has some 1.5 million distinct CDR3 sequences, 28% seen once. Sequenced sample: blood. All receptors derive from a woman in her twenties or thirties in good health.

V and J are TRBV12-3 or TRBV12-4 and TRBJ2-7, with TRBD1 as a possible D gene (5 bases). The CDR3 runs 14 residues. Deletions cut 1 base from V and 7 bases from J, with 14 bases between. CDR3 bases: TGTGCCAGCAGTTTAGATAACAGGCGGCATGAGCAGTACTTC. It specifies CASSLDNRRHEQYF.

CDR3 bases: TGTGCCAGCAGCCCCCTTCCCGGGACAGGCTTCTCTGGAAACACCATATATTTT. This sequence encodes CASSPLPGTGFSGNTIYF. The genes are TRBV7-2 and TRBJ1-3; 8 positions match TRBD1. Germline V CDR1 and CDR2: SGHTA, FQGNSA. This CDR3 region has 18 residues. With 5 bases clipped from V and 0 bases from J, the junction kept 12 bases outside the gene matches.

This clonotype was found many times. The J gene is TRBJ2-5, the V gene TRBV3-1, with 11 bases matching TRBD1. V lost 3 bases, J lost 4 bases, and 4 bases stayed unmatched. CDR3 length: 15 amino acids. Germline assignment: CDR1 LGHDT and CDR2 YNNKEL (reference sequence). The CDR3 is CASSHSGTGGETQYF. Here the CDR3 DNA reads TGTGCCAGCAGCCACTCCGGGACAGGGGGAGAGACCCAGTACTTC.

The chain uses TRBV28 and TRBJ2-7; D gene ambiguous. CDR1 and CDR2 (germline): MDHEN, SYDVKM. V was pared by 6 bases and J by 5 bases, with 11 bases between. The CDR3 consists of 12 residues. The CDR3: CASRERANEQYF. The CDR3 region has the DNA TGTGCCAGCAGGGAACGTGCGAACGAGCAGTACTTC.

This clonotype was counted only a few times. This chain links TRBV5-1 with TRBJ1-2; possibly TRBD1 for D (5 bases). CDR3 length: 15 residues. Germline values: CDR1 SGHRS, CDR2 YFSETQ. V shed 0 bases and J shed 7 bases, with 16 bases lying between them. In DNA, the CDR3 is TGCGCCAGCAGCTTGGAGGGGACCCCTGGACCTGGCTACACCTTC. This gives the protein CASSLEGTPGPGYTF.

The CDR3 DNA reads as TGCAGCGTTGACTCGGGGTCGAATTCACCCCTCCACTTT. As protein: CSVDSGSNSPLHF. The V call is TRBV29-1, the J call TRBJ1-6, with D uncertain. This CDR3 has 13 residues. The V end lost 3 bases, the J end lost 7 bases, and 10 bases lay between the germline ends. CDR1 and CDR2 (germline): SQVTM, ANQGSEA.

In its sample, this clonotype was seen many times. This rearrangement joins TRBV12-3 or TRBV12-4 to TRBJ1-2; D uncertain. The CDR3 length is 13 residues. V gave up 6 bases and J gave up 2 bases, with 10 bases separating them. CDR3 nucleotide sequence: TGTGCCAGCAGCTTACGGGGAAACTATGGCTACACCTTC. Protein: CASSLRGNYGYTF.

This clonotype was seen ten or more times. The rearrangement joins TRBV4-2 to TRBJ2-4; 9 bases agree with TRBD2. Germline lookup yields CDR1 LGHNA and CDR2 YNFKEQ. V lost 1 base, J lost 7 bases, and 8 bases stayed unmatched. The CDR3 length is 16 residues. Here the CDR3 DNA reads TGTGCCAGCAGCCAAGTGAAGGGCGGGGGGGCGAACATTCAGTACTTC. It specifies CASSQVKGGGANIQYF.

This clonotype appeared many times. This chain uses TRBV10-3 with TRBJ2-7, with D possibly being TRBD1 or TRBD2 (6 bases each). V shed 3 bases and J shed 7 bases, with 16 bases lying between them. The CDR3 has 14 amino acids. Germline CDR1 and CDR2: ENHRY and SYGVKD. Here the CDR3 DNA reads TGTGCCATCAGTGAACCACCGAAGGGGGGTGAGCAGTACTTC. Its protein is CAISEPPKGGEQYF.

V usage is TRBV4-3 and J usage is TRBJ2-1; TRBD2 matches at 8 bases. Germline trimming cut 1 base from V and 7 bases from J; bases unmatched to any gene: 9. The CDR3 is made up of 16 amino acids. Germline loops: CDR1 LGHNA, CDR2 YSLEER. CDR3 residues: CASSQVAGFRGNEQFF. The CDR3 coding sequence is TGCGCCAGCAGCCAAGTAGCGGGATTCCGAGGAAATGAGCAGTTCTTC.

On this clonotype itself: It may be a read error: a sequence one base away is much more abundant. V is TRBV10-1 and J is TRBJ2-7; D is perhaps TRBD1 or TRBD2 (6 bases each). The CDR3 length is 13 residues. Germline V CDR1 and CDR2: WNHNN, SYGVQD (reference sequence). CDR3 nucleotides: TGCACCAGCAGTTCGCAGTGGGGGGCCGAGCAGTACTTC. It codes for CTSSSQWGAEQYF.

This clonotype was detected a few times. The chain combines TRBV10-1 with TRBJ1-5, with unresolved D. From germline, CDR1 is WNHNN and CDR2 SYGVQD (reference sequence). CDR3 length: 13 amino acids. V was cut by 4 bases and J by 4 bases, with 8 bases left in between. CDR3 in amino acids: CASSAGVNQPQHF. Written as DNA, the CDR3 is TGCGCCAGCAGTGCTGGGGTGAATCAGCCCCAGCATTTT.

Points on this clonotype: At one end, the junction sequence differs from germline, possibly due to a read error. The V gene is TRBV2, the J gene TRBJ1-5; 8 bases map to TRBD1. The CDR3 covers 14 residues. Germline values: CDR1 SNHLY, CDR2 FYNNEI. The chain's CDR3 is CASNVDRGNRPQHF. The CDR3 nucleotides are TGTGCCAGCAACGTAGACAGGGGCAATCGGCCCCAGCATTTT.

In regard to this clonotype: A much larger clone sits a single nucleotide away, making a read error possible. J is TRBJ2-5 and V is TRBV12-3 or TRBV12-4; D is undetermined. The CDR3 extends over 13 amino acids. The CDR3 nucleotides are TGTGCCAGCACCGAGGAAGCAGGAGAGACCCGGTACTTC. Translation: CASTEEAGETRYF.

This clonotype was counted a few times. V gene TRBV7-9 combines with J gene TRBJ2-5, with TRBD1 as a possible D gene (6 bases). The J call is uncertain, as TRBJ2-7 better fits the DNA end. Germline lookup yields CDR1 SEHNR and CDR2 FQNEAQ (reference sequence). The length of the CDR3 is 14 residues. The CDR3 DNA sequence: TGTGCCAGCAGCTCCTTTCTTGGGGGCAACGAGCAGTACTTC. It encodes CASSSFLGGNEQYF.

This clonotype was seen a single time. One junction end disagrees with the germline gene, perhaps due to a read error. This chain joins TRBV9 and TRBJ2-1; D is undetermined. This CDR3 has 15 amino acids. The germline gives CDR1 SGDLS, CDR2 YYNGEE. Here the CDR3 DNA reads TGTGTCAGCAGCGCCTTGGTGGGTGCCCGAAATGAGCAGTTCTTC. Translation gives CVSSALVGARNEQFF.

This clonotype has at least ten counts. This rearrangement joins TRBV5-1 to TRBJ2-5; 7 bases align to TRBD2. In germline, CDR1 is SGHRS, CDR2 YFSETQ. The V segment lost 4 bases and the J segment 4 bases; nucleotides outside the gene matches: 7. The CDR3 has 14 residues. As DNA, the CDR3 is TGCGCCAGCAGCGTGAGGGCTAGCGGAGAGACCCAGTACTTC. Protein: CASSVRASGETQYF.